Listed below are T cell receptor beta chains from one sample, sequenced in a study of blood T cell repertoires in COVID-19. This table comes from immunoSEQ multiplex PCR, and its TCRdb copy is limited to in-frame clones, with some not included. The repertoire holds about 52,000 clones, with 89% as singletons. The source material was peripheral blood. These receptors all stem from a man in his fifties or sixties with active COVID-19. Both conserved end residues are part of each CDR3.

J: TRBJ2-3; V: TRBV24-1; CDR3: CATSDTPRLAGRPDTQYF
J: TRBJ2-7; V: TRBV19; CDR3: CASSRLAGVSYEQYF
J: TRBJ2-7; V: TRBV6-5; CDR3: CASSTYRGSYEQYF
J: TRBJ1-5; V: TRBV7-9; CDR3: CASSLVGGQPQHF
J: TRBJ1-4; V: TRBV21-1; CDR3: CASSKESVARGLEKLFF
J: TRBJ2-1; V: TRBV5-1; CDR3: CASSPWTSGHEQFF
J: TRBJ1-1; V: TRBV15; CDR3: CATQGNTEAFF
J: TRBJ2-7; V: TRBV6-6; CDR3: CASSYGSSGYEQYF
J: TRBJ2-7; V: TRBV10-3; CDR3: CAISESGRTLGSYEQYF
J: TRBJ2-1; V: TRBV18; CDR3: CASSPPGQGPDEQFF
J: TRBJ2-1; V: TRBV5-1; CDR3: CASSFSPGSYNEQFF
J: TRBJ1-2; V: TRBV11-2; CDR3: CASSLDPGGRGYTF
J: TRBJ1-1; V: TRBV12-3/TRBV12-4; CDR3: CASSYDNIAFF
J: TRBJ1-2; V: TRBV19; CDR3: CASSVGGAGYTF
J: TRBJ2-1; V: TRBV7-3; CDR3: CASSTGLAGRNEQFF
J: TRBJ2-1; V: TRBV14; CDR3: CASSQGPSTFGNEQFF
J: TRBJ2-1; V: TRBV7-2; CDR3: CASSSDSGRVSYNEQFF
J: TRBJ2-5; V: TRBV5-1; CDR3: CASSRSQGGQETQYF
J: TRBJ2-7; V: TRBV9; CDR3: CASSEGTGSYEQYF
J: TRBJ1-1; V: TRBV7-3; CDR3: CASSLAGQGYTEAFF
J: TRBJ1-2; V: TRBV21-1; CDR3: CASSYRRTCGYTF
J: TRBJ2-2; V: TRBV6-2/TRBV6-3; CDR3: CASSTPGQGALGLTGELFF
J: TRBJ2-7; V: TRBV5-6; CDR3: CASSLDEYVQYF
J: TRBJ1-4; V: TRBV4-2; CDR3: CASSQGPDGEKLFF
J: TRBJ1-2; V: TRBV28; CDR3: CASSGGGPAYGYTF
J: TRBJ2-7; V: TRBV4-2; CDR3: CASSQALAGMGEQYF
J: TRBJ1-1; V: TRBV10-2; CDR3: CASRAGGSTEAFF
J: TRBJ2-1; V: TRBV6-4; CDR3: CASRPGGGYNEQFF
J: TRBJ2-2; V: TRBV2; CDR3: CAVGGLTGLTGELFF
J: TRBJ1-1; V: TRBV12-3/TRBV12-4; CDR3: CASRLATGAEAFF
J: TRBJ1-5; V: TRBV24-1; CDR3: CATSDSTSRGSNQPQHF
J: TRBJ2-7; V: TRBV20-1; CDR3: CSAPDSYEQYF
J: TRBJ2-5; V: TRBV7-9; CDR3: CATGSGRAETQYF
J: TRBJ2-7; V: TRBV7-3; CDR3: CASSSGTRNEQYF
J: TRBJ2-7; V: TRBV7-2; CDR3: CASSPDGTSSEQYF
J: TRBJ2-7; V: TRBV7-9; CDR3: CASSLGGESYEQYF
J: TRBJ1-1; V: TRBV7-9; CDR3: CASSLPSSDTNTEAFF
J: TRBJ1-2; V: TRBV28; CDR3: CASSLTARTANYGYTF
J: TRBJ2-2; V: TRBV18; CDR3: CASSPEVTGELFF
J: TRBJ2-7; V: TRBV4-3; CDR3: CARPYVWERVESYEQYF
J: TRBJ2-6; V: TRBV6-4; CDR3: CASSALAGTGANVLTF
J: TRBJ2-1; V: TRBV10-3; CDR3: CATTRLAAGSDEQFF
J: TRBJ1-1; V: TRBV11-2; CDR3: CASNLNRGNTEAFF
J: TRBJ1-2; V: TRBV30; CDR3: CAWSRDRPYGYTF
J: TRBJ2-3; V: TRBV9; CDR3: CASSVGPAGGTDTQYF
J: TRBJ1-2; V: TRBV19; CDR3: CASSTQGQIYGYTF
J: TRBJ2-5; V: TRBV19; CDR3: CASSSPGNGQETQYF
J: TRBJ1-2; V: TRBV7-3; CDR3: CASSLSAEHGYTF